What follows are 22 T cell receptor beta chains derived from one specimen sequenced in a study of T cells in Graves' hyperthyroidism and ophthalmopathy (dated by TCRdb to between 2018 and 2020). The method was multiplex PCR. Reads for this sample came from an Illumina HiSeq 2000. Amplification of TCR beta CDR3 regions was carried out from RNA transcripts. The TCR CDR3 was subjected to a first round of RT-PCR using the HTBI primer set and the Qiagen OneStep RT-PCR kit. The public reads were quality trimmed at Q25 with fastp and then assembled into clones with MiXCR by TCRdb, keeping productive beta chains. Each CDR3 protein gets just one entry, which takes the most common genes and DNA from the rows behind it. The sample yields about 740,000 distinct CDR3 sequences; around 13% were counted once. 10% of the sample is in the top ten clones. Sequences were obtained from blood. These TCRs come from a woman in her late teens or twenties with Graves' hyperthyroidism.

V gene TRBV19 combines with J gene TRBJ2-7; possibly TRBD1 for D (6 bases). Germline loops: CDR1 LNHDA, CDR2 SQIVND (reference sequence). V lost 2 bases, J lost 3 bases, and 14 bases lay in between. The length of the CDR3 is 15 residues. CDR3 loop: CASSITLDSIYEQYF. The CDR3 DNA reads TGTGCCAGTAGTATAACTCTGGACAGCATCTACGAGCAGTACTTC.

The chain employs TRBV9 and TRBJ1-1; 8 nucleotides line up with TRBD1. Per germline, CDR1 SGDLS and CDR2 YYNGEE. The junction had 4 bases not matched to a gene; V was cut back by 0 bases and J by 3 bases. The CDR3 length is 15 residues. CDR3 bases: TGTGCCAGCAGCGTAGCCGGACAGGGAGACACTGAAGCTTTCTTT. Amino acids: CASSVAGQGDTEAFF.

This clonotype has a count of ten or more. The chain recombines TRBV20-1 with TRBJ1-5; perhaps TRBD1 as D (5 bases). In germline, CDR1 is DFQATT, CDR2 SNEGSKA (reference sequence). This CDR3 comprises 17 residues. The V end was cut by 2 bases, the J end by 2 bases, with 19 bases between. CDR3 coding DNA: TGCAGTGCTAGACGGGGCAGGGCCCCCGTTGGCAATCAGCCCCAGCATTTT. This translates into CSARRGRAPVGNQPQHF.

The CDR3 bases are TGTGCCACCAGCAGAGATCGAGCGAAAACCAACCACTTTGGCTATGGCTACACCTTC. Translating it yields CATSRDRAKTNHFGYGYTF. The chain recombines TRBV15 with TRBJ1-2; D ambiguous. CDR3 length equals 19 residues. Germline-derived CDR1 and CDR2 are LNHNV and YYDKDF (reference sequence). Trimming shortened V by 0 bases and J by 4 bases, and 24 bases separated the two germline ends.

This clonotype has just a few counts. The chain employs TRBV2 and TRBJ2-1, with 7 bases identical to TRBD2. Germline V gene lookup returns CDR1 SNHLY and CDR2 FYNNEI. The CDR3 covers 16 residues. Trimming removed 6 bases from V and 10 bases from J; junction bases left unmatched: 18. CDR3 bases: TGTGCCAGCAGCGGGGAGGGGAACCTTCCTAGAGGGGAGCAGTTCTTC. This codes for CASSGEGNLPRGEQFF.

This clonotype was picked up many times. This chain uses TRBV30 with TRBJ2-7; 8 bases map to TRBD1. The V gene end was trimmed by 5 bases and the J gene end by 3 bases; junction bases not matched to a gene: 12. The CDR3 has 15 amino acids. CDR1 is GTSNPN, CDR2 SVGIG, per germline (reference sequence). CDR3 sequence reads: CAWAPLQGEFYEQYF. The CDR3 DNA reads TGTGCCTGGGCGCCACTACAGGGGGAATTCTACGAGCAGTACTTC.

This clonotype was detected many times. The chain has TRBV28 and TRBJ2-7, with 12 bases that match TRBD2. J gave up 0 bases and V 4 bases, and 13 bases lay outside the gene matches. The CDR3 covers 19 residues. Germline lookup yields CDR1 MDHEN and CDR2 SYDVKM. The CDR3, as DNA: TGTGCCAGCAGTTCCTCTAGCGGGAGGGCGAGAGGTGTCTCCTACGAGCAGTACTTC. It translates to CASSSSSGRARGVSYEQYF.

In its sample, this clonotype was seen many times. V gene TRBV3-1 combines with J gene TRBJ1-3; 8 bases align to TRBD1. With V trimmed by 3 bases and J by 5 bases, 6 bases remained unmatched. CDR3 length equals 15 residues. CDR1 LGHDT and CDR2 YNNKEL come from the germline V gene (reference sequence). CDR3 in amino acids: CASSHTTGVRNTIYF. The DNA for the CDR3 is TGTGCCAGCAGCCACACGACAGGGGTGCGAAACACCATATATTTT.

The chain uses TRBV28 and TRBJ2-1, with 8 bases matching TRBD2. The CDR3 totals 16 residues. The germline V gene encodes CDR1 MDHEN and CDR2 SYDVKM. Trimming at V came to 2 bases and at J to 7 bases, leaving 10 bases not matched to a gene. Here the CDR3 DNA reads TGTGCCAGCAGTTTACGGGGCAGCGGGAGTGTAAATGAGCAGTTCTTC. Translated, it gives CASSLRGSGSVNEQFF.

This clonotype has more than one count but fewer than ten. This sequence joins TRBV7-3 and TRBJ2-1; D is uncertain. The CDR3 totals 15 residues. Germline CDR1 is SGHTA and CDR2 is FQGTGA. The ends were cut back, 0 bases at V and 8 bases at J, with 14 bases in the middle. For the CDR3, the DNA is TGTGCCAGCAGCTTAACGCCGGCGGCAATGTATGAGCAGTTCTTC. It encodes CASSLTPAAMYEQFF.

The J gene is TRBJ2-5, the V gene TRBV24-1; 11 bases are shared with TRBD1. This CDR3 comprises 16 residues. The germline V gene encodes CDR1 KGHDR and CDR2 SFDVKD. V was pared by 4 bases and J by 5 bases, with 8 bases of the junction left unmatched. Here the CDR3 reads CATSELGQGARETQYF. CDR3 DNA: TGTGCCACCAGTGAACTCGGACAGGGGGCGAGGGAGACCCAGTACTTC.

This clonotype was seen a handful of times. This chain joins TRBV6-1 and TRBJ2-1; tentatively, D is TRBD2 (6 bases). V was trimmed by 6 bases and J by 6 bases, leaving 15 bases between them. The germline gives CDR1 MNHNS, CDR2 SASEGT. There are 14 residues in the CDR3. As DNA, the CDR3 is TGTGCCAGCAGGAGAGCGGGTGGAGCCAATGAGCAGTTCTTC. Translated: CASRRAGGANEQFF.

Concerning this clonotype itself: A read error may account for a junction end that differs from germline. The CDR3 here is CASRSNPGEQHF. The CDR3 bases are TGCGCCAGCAGGTCCAACCCGGGGGAGCAGCACTTC. The chain combines TRBV5-1 with TRBJ2-7, with D possibly being TRBD2 (6 bases). CDR1 SGHRS and CDR2 YFSETQ come from the germline V gene. The CDR3 consists of 12 residues.

This clonotype came up many times. The chain links TRBV12-3 or TRBV12-4 to TRBJ2-7; 8 bases fit TRBD2. The J segment lost 6 bases and the V segment lost 6 bases, leaving 4 bases of the junction unmatched. The CDR3 runs 12 residues. This CDR3 is CASSRTSREQYF. DNA for the CDR3: TGTGCCAGCAGCCGGACTAGCCGCGAGCAGTACTTC.

This clonotype was counted between two and nine times. V gene TRBV29-1 combines with J gene TRBJ2-1; D ambiguous. CDR1 SQVTM and CDR2 ANQGSEA come from the germline V gene. The CDR3 runs 14 residues. V was trimmed by 3 bases and J by 0 bases, leaving 9 bases between them. The CDR3 sequence: CSVDQRSSYNEQFF. CDR3 DNA sequence: TGCAGCGTTGACCAACGGAGCTCCTACAATGAGCAGTTCTTC.

This clonotype came up a few times. The J gene is TRBJ1-5, the V gene TRBV19; unclear D gene. CDR1 is LNHDA and CDR2 is SQIVND in the germline V gene (reference sequence). Trimming took off 3 bases at V and 7 bases at J, with 19 bases between the two ends. The CDR3 has 16 residues. CDR3 amino acids: CASSIARGGIRQPQHF. In nucleotides, the CDR3 is TGTGCCAGTAGTATTGCCCGGGGAGGTATTCGGCAGCCCCAGCATTTT.

This clonotype was seen just once. As DNA, the CDR3 is TGTGCCAGCAGCCTCTCCGGACAGGGTCTTAGTGAAAAACTGTTTTTT. Protein sequence: CASSLSGQGLSEKLFF. This chain uses TRBV3-1 with TRBJ1-4; 8 bases are shared with TRBD1. CDR1 and CDR2 (germline): LGHDT, YNNKEL (reference sequence). Losses at the gene ends were 4 bases for V and 7 bases for J; bases not matched to a gene: 11. This CDR3 is 16 amino acids long.

The table lists this clonotype with many counts. The genes are TRBV18 and TRBJ2-1; TRBD2 agrees at 11 bases. The CDR3 is 16 residues long. Germline trimming cut 8 bases from V and 0 bases from J; bases unmatched to any gene: 6. From germline, CDR1 is KGHSH and CDR2 LQKENI. CDR3 amino acids: CASSPTSGSSYNEQFF. CDR3 in DNA: TGTGCCAGCAGCCCAACTAGCGGGAGCTCCTACAATGAGCAGTTCTTC.

Remarks on this clonotype: This may come from a read error, since a much larger clone is one base off. The rearrangement uses TRBV20-1 and TRBJ2-1; unclear D gene. V lost 0 bases, J lost 6 bases, and 6 bases lay in between. Germline-derived CDR1 and CDR2 are DFQATT and SNEGSKA (reference sequence). The CDR3 has 12 residues. The CDR3 spells CSARELGNEQFF. The CDR3 region has the DNA TGCAGTGCTAGAGAACTGGGCAATGAGCAGTTCTTC.

There are many counts of this clonotype. This rearrangement joins TRBV20-1 to TRBJ1-6; D not certain. The CDR3 contains 13 residues. CDR1 DFQATT and CDR2 SNEGSKA come from the germline V gene (reference sequence). V was cut by 1 base and J by 13 bases, with 14 bases left in between. The CDR3 sequence: CSARVEGKGPLHF. The CDR3 DNA reads TGCAGTGCTAGAGTGGAGGGTAAAGGCCCCCTCCACTTT.

This clonotype was seen ten or more times. V and J are TRBV7-6 and TRBJ2-1; 13 bases map to TRBD2. From germline, CDR1 is SGHVS and CDR2 FNYEAQ. CDR3 length: 15 amino acids. J gave up 9 bases and V 5 bases, and 7 bases lay outside the gene matches. The CDR3 coding sequence is TGTGCCAGCAGCCCCACTAGCGGGAGGGCTATTGAGCAGTTCTTC. This sequence encodes CASSPTSGRAIEQFF.

This clonotype has at least ten counts. This chain links TRBV4-1 with TRBJ2-3; 8 nucleotides match TRBD2. Germline V gene data show CDR1 as MGHRA and CDR2 as YSYEKL. The J segment lost 8 bases and the V segment lost 2 bases, leaving 6 bases of the junction unmatched. The CDR3 consists of 14 residues. The CDR3 sequence is CASSQPFREGTQYF. The CDR3 DNA reads TGCGCCAGCAGCCAACCATTCCGGGAGGGTACGCAGTATTTT.